The entry below describes one T cell receptor (beta chain). The antigen it recognizes is unknown. No much larger clone is present one base from it, and per-base qualities are unavailable. The immunoSEQ Assay, a bias-controlled multiplex PCR, was used to amplify TCRbeta CDR3 regions from genomic DNA. The paper's processing steps were these. Nucleated cell counts per sample were estimated from amplification of reference gene primers within the assay. To quantify the absolute abundance of each unique TCRbeta CDR3 rearrangement, sequence reads were collapsed and filtered. For each sample, productive Simpson clonality was calculated as the square root of Simpson's diversity index across productive rearrangements. TCRdb obtained this table from immuneACCESS and retained in-frame rearrangements with V and J assigned. These tables miss some clones; where compared with another copy, unresolved V genes account for less than half of the shortfall, and the remainder is unexplained. That table is the source of V, J and clone size, and D and trimming were worked out from the DNA. This sample comprises 70,000 or so clones, around three quarters of them detected only once. The ten top clones hold around 15% of the sample.

The source of the sample is a study of blood T cell repertoires in COVID-19 (dated by TCRdb to the early 2020s). Broadly, across the study: Samples covering the acute and convalescent phases of COVID-19 were provided by collaborators in the United States, Italy and Spain. A de-identified subject ID, COVID-19 status, age in years and sex were almost always included in the sample metadata. The samples were drawn from two sources: the first 160 participants of the ongoing ImmuneRACE study, and 1,000 to 1,500 subjects contributed by 6 global collaborators. The material from the prospective study consisted of cDNA or gDNA derived from T cells, B-cell-depleted T cells, or PBMCs. A freely available public database, intended as a resource for researchers studying the immune response to SARS-CoV-2, is where the repertoires were released. Where available, HLA class I and class II types were taken from metadata supplied by the sample provider and were not determined by assay-based typing. Deeply sampled blood TCRbeta repertoires from subjects exposed to, actively infected with, or recovered from COVID-19 were included in the dataset.

Broader findings and caveats from the paper: Clinical and demographic metadata were provided uncurated, with the amount varying by source and participant.

The collaborating institutions used their own protocols to collect whole blood in K2EDTA tubes. Collaborator samples were shipped for TCRbeta analysis as frozen whole blood, isolated PBMCs, or DNA extracted from either sample type. CDR1 and CDR2 are drawn from the germline V gene: SGHTA, FQGNSA. Counted from cysteine to phenylalanine, this CDR3 has 14 amino acids. The CDR3 DNA has 42 bases and is translated from base 1. Between the V and J ends, shortened by 6 bases and 13 bases respectively, the junction contains 21 bases. Rearrangement joined TRBV7-2 to TRBJ1-4, with no confidently assigned D gene. The TCR originated in a human donor in a cohort sampled during active COVID-19. The specimen sequenced was peripheral blood. The nucleotide sequence reads TGTGCCAGCAGAGACAATCCCGGTCCGGGGTTACTGTTTTTT. It codes for CASRDNPGPGLLFF.